What follows are 9 T cell receptor beta chains derived from one specimen sequenced in a study of shared clonotypes between healthy human individuals. Sequencing used immunoSEQ multiplex PCR; TCRdb keeps in-frame clones, though not all of them. The data hold 450,000 to 500,000 clones, with over 70% observed a single time. Sequencing was done on a sample of PBMCs. The receptors here all came from a woman aged 40-49 years in good health. Some clones in this sample may be carry-over from other donors' samples.

The chain has TRBV11-2 and TRBJ2-5, with D perhaps TRBD2 (5 bases). This CDR3 contains 14 residues. Deletions cut 5 bases from V and 0 bases from J, with 10 bases between. CDR1 is SGHAT, CDR2 FQNNGV, per germline. CDR3 DNA: TGTGCCAGCAGCAACGGACTGGACCAAGAGACCCAGTACTTC. Its protein product is CASSNGLDQETQYF. Full variable domain (missing parts from reference TRBV11-2 and TRBJ2-5): EAGVAQSPRYKIIEKRQSVAFWCNPISGHATLYWYQQILGQGPKLLIQFQNNGVVDDSQLPKDRFSAERLKGVDSTLKIQPAKLEDSAVYLCASSNGLDQETQYFGPGTRLLVL.

This clone was seen just once. This rearrangement joins TRBV6-1 to TRBJ1-4; TRBD1 agrees at 8 bases. Germline-derived CDR1 and CDR2 are MNHNS and SASEGT. V shed 3 bases and J 5 bases; nucleotides not matched to a gene: 2. The CDR3 contains 14 residues. The CDR3 DNA follows: TGTGCCAGCAGTGATACAGGGGGGAATGAAAAACTGTTTTTT. It yields the protein CASSDTGGNEKLFF.

A few counts support this clone. The chain combines TRBV2 with TRBJ1-4, with TRBD1 identical over 7 bases. CDR3 length: 14 amino acids. Germline V gene lookup returns CDR1 SNHLY and CDR2 FYNNEI. V was pared by 5 bases and J by 4 bases, with 4 bases of the junction left unmatched. CDR3 residues: CASSRQGGNEKLFF. The CDR3 DNA is TGTGCCAGCAGTAGACAGGGAGGTAATGAAAAACTGTTTTTT.

As concerns this clone: With only one base between it and a far larger clone, this is likely a read error. The chain is built from TRBV30 and TRBJ2-2; D perhaps matches TRBD1 (5 bases). V was shortened by 4 bases and J by 3 bases, with 9 bases between the two germline ends. Looked up from germline, CDR1 is GTSNPN and CDR2 is SVGIG (reference sequence). The CDR3 is 13 residues long. CDR3 in amino acids: CAWKAGHTGELFF. CDR3 DNA sequence: TGTGCCTGGAAGGCAGGGCACACCGGGGAGCTGTTTTTT.

The V and J genes are TRBV7-6 and TRBJ2-2, with TRBD1 matching 7 bases. This CDR3 comprises 13 residues. CDR1 is SGHVS, CDR2 FNYEAQ, per germline. V shed 6 bases and J 4 bases; nucleotides not matched to a gene: 2. CDR3 nucleotide sequence: TGTGCCAGCAGAACAGGGGCCACCGGGGAGCTGTTTTTT. Its translation: CASRTGATGELFF.

Turning to this clone: With a far larger clone one base away, a read error is the likely cause. The rearrangement uses TRBV5-1 and TRBJ2-3, with D possibly TRBD2 on 5 matching bases. The CDR3 covers 14 residues. V was clipped by 4 bases and J by 4 bases, with 13 bases between them. Germline CDR1 SGHRS, CDR2 YFSETQ. The CDR3 coding sequence is TGCGCCAGCAGCATCTGGAGTAGCGCAGATACGCAGTATTTT. Protein product: CASSIWSSADTQYF.

The rearrangement uses TRBV2 and TRBJ2-2; 10 positions match TRBD1. CDR1 SNHLY and CDR2 FYNNEI come from the germline V gene. This CDR3 is built from 16 residues. V shed 5 bases and J 6 bases; nucleotides not matched to a gene: 9. The CDR3 protein is CASSPRDRGIAGELFF. The CDR3 DNA follows: TGTGCCAGCAGTCCCCGGGACAGGGGAATTGCCGGGGAGCTGTTTTTT.

The CDR3 nucleotides read TGCGCCAGCAGCTTAGGCCAGAACAATCAGCCCCAGCATTTT. Translating it yields CASSLGQNNQPQHF. The chain recombines TRBV5-1 with TRBJ1-5; D remains ambiguous. Germline CDR1 and CDR2: SGHRS and YFSETQ. The CDR3 covers 14 residues. V shed 2 bases and J shed 3 bases, with 9 bases lying between them.

In the case of this clone: A read error is the likely source, as a far larger clone sits one nucleotide away. The CDR3 end shows no conserved phenylalanine or tryptophan, and so a read error is likely. CDR3 coding DNA: TGCAGCGTAAAGCGGGAACTGAACACCGGGGAGCTGTTTCTT. Translated, it gives CSVKRELNTGELFL. The chain is built from TRBV29-1 and TRBJ2-2, with 7 bases that match TRBD2. The V gene end was trimmed by 6 bases and the J gene end by 1 base; junction bases not matched to a gene: 5. The CDR3 contains 14 residues. Germline V gene lookup returns CDR1 SQVTM and CDR2 ANQGSEA.